The T cell receptor beta chain described here comes from a study of OX40 agonist ivuxolimab in advanced cancers. A note on the overall study: Ivuxolimab, which targeted the costimulatory receptor OX40 (CD134), was an agonistic, fully human IgG2 monoclonal antibody. Intravenous ivuxolimab was administered to patients every 2 weeks at six dose levels: 0.01, 0.1, 0.3, 1.5, 3 and 10 mg/kg. Among the 52 dose-escalation patients, around 19 had hepatocellular carcinoma, roughly 15 melanoma, 9 renal cell carcinoma and 9 head and neck cancer. A male proportion of almost 85% and a mean age of around 60 years, ranging from about 20 to 85, were recorded for the dose-escalation cohort. Patients were allowed to have had prior anti-PD-1, anti-PD-L1 or anti-CTLA-4 therapy, and approximately 37% of the dose-escalation patients had been treated with checkpoint inhibitors. Partial responses occurred in three dose-escalation patients: two with cutaneous melanoma and one with hepatocellular carcinoma. The purpose of peripheral TCRbeta sequencing was to test whether ivuxolimab changed TCR sequence diversity and led to clonal T-cell expansion. The monotherapy dose-escalation portion (N ≈ 50 patients) of the phase I ivuxolimab trial is reported in the paper.

Note on this clone: Its antigen is unknown. Base qualities are not at hand, and no much larger clone is one base apart.

What the study reported, not specific to this receptor: Low levels of normalized T-cell clonal expansion were also shown by some nonresponding patients. At doses of 0.1 to 3.0 mg/kg, clonal expansion of both CD4+ and CD8+ T cells in blood was seen between baseline and week 6. After ivuxolimab, CD8+ T cells had more expanded clones than CD4+ T cells on average. The antigen specificity of the clonally expanded peripheral T cells was not determined. In the 0.1-3.0 mg/kg groups, partial responders had among the lowest normalized peripheral clonal expansion, particularly in CD8+ T cells.

For sequencing of the TCRbeta CDR3 region, genomic DNA was extracted from the sorted cells. The immunoSEQ Assay was used to sequence the TCRbeta CDR3 regions. As stored in TCRdb, this immuneACCESS dataset retains in-frame rearrangements with V and J assigned. A fraction of the clones does not appear; measured against another copy, unresolved V genes explain less than half of the discrepancy, and the remainder lacks a known reason. Recorded for this sample are roughly 56,000 clones; about 88% of them occurred a single time. The biggest ten clones account for around 4.7% of the sample. The trial excluded patients who had a history of autoimmune disease or who were on systemic immunosuppression. In every dose cohort, peripheral blood was drawn for TCR sequencing at baseline, cycle 4 day 1, and cycle 7 day 1. Samples were obtained from an open-label, multicenter, first-in-human phase I dose-escalation trial of ivuxolimab. Adults with locally advanced or metastatic head and neck squamous cell, hepatocellular, melanoma or renal cell carcinoma were enrolled in the trial. Before TCR sequencing, CD4+ and CD8+ T cells were separately sorted from peripheral blood.

The CDR3 measures 15 amino acids from cysteine to phenylalanine. The only DNA kept is the CDR3, 45 bases in frame from the first base. Trimming at the junction amounts to 2 bases on V and 4 bases on J, and the germline ends lie 12 bases apart. In the germline V gene, CDR1 corresponds to MNHNS and CDR2 to SASEGT. The chain is made from TRBV6-1 and TRBJ2-1; the D gene lacks a confident call. Sequences were derived from CD4+ or CD8+ T cells sorted from blood, sampled in a trial of the OX40 agonist ivuxolimab. The sequence was obtained from an adult with an advanced solid tumor such as melanoma, head and neck, liver or kidney cancer. The sequenced DNA: TGTGCCAGCAGTGAATTCATAGCACCTTACAATGAGCAGTTCTTC. Translated, this gives CASSEFIAPYNEQFF.